This T cell receptor beta chain was captured by sequencing in a study of regulatory T cells in long-lasting Graves disease (dated by TCRdb to the early 2020s). Notes on the research overall: Patients with newly diagnosed Graves' disease had been on antithyroid drugs for under 3 months. Persistent Graves' disease patients were compared with newly diagnosed Graves' disease patients by peripheral blood TCR sequencing and RNA sequencing. The study was conducted in China and was registered as a clinical trial. A total of about 33 samples underwent TCR sequencing: some 13 from persistent and approximately 20 from newly diagnosed Graves' disease patients. Findings and caveats that apply to the study as a whole: Because the primary lesion, thyroid tissue, could not be accessed, the study looked at peripheral blood alone. Compared with newly diagnosed patients, persistent Graves' disease patients had lower TCR Shannon entropy and fewer highly expanded clones, which suggests clonal expansion. Patients with persistent disease shared more public clonotypes (about 3,000) than newly diagnosed patients did (approximately 970). Only the TCR beta chain was sequenced and analyzed. The authors acknowledged the small sample size as a limitation that may reduce accuracy. Preferential use of TRBV28, TRBJ1-2 and TRBJ2-5 was observed in persistent disease, whereas TRBV20-1 and TRBJ2-1 were favored in newly diagnosed disease.

Sample time point, as interpreted from the label and publication: newly diagnosed GD, antithyroid drugs for less than 3 months. RNA was extracted from PBMCs in TRIzol for both TCR sequencing and RNA sequencing. The diagnosis of Graves' disease followed American Thyroid Association guidelines. Recruitment of patients was carried out at an endocrinology department in Xi'an, China. From each patient, 7.5 to 9.5 milliliters of peripheral blood was collected into an EDTA anticoagulant tube. Ficoll Paque Plus density gradient separation was used to isolate PBMCs, and no additional T cell sorting was done. RNA quality was checked with an Agilent 2100 Bioanalyzer and agarose gel, and concentration with a NanoDrop 2000. Libraries came from multiplex PCR. The sequencer listed for this sample is Illumina HiSeq 4000. iRepertoire HTBI primers and Arm-PCR amplification of CDR3 regions were used to construct TCR beta libraries. Gel purification was performed on PCR products prior to sequencing. In the authors' own workflow: Across samples, around 62 TRBV and roughly 15 TRBJ segments were identified and used for gene usage analysis of CDR3 amino acid clonotypes. COPE and FqMerger were used to merge the filtered high-quality paired reads into contigs. Contigs were aligned with BLAST to IMGT TRBV, TRBD and TRBJ reference genes, and CDR3 was defined per IMGT. Any clonotype with a frequency above 0.1% was counted as a highly expanded clone. Repertoire diversity was measured by Shannon entropy, and V-J evenness by the Gini coefficient. Clonotypes shared by more than one individual were considered public. TCRdb's own reprocessing of the public reads used fastp at Q25 and MiXCR and kept productive beta chains. Records with the same CDR3 protein are collapsed into one entry carrying the most frequent genes and DNA. Here the V and J calls rest on TCRdb's processing, not on the authors' analysis. Counted in this sample were 360,000 or so distinct CDR3 sequences; approximately 15% of them appeared once. Around 27% of the sample is taken by the ten largest.

This clonotype was counted ten times or more. This clone's antigen is unknown. No base quality values were provided; no much bigger clone lies one nucleotide off. Spanning cysteine to phenylalanine, the CDR3 consists of 13 amino acids. Only the CDR3 part of the read is kept: 39 bases, read in frame from the first base. Trimming leaves V shorter by 4 bases and J shorter by 5 bases, with the junction holding 7 bases beyond the gene matches. The germline V gene encodes CDR1 DFQATT and CDR2 SNEGSKA (reference sequence). This same sample was also taken into another study, of T cells in Graves' hyperthyroidism and ophthalmopathy. The second study reports: A patient counted as having stable Graves' hyperthyroidism if no progression to ophthalmopathy occurred over 18 months of follow-up. Hyperthyroidism patients were newly diagnosed, had a disease duration of under 2 months, and were aged 18 to 65 years. Patients with uncontrolled infections, other autoimmune diseases, pregnancy or lactation were excluded. Clinical symptoms, serum thyroxine and TRAb, thyroid ultrasound, and orbital computed tomography formed the basis for the diagnoses. For the first round of RT-PCR on the TCR CDR3, the HTBI primer set was used together with the Qiagen OneStep RT-PCR kit. Most expanded thyroid clonotypes (frequency above 0.001) were also detected in blood, a finding suggesting that blood repertoires may reflect thyroid immune responses. In cross-validation, a model built on a 13 V-J signature told ophthalmopathy apart from stable hyperthyroidism with approximately 90% sensitivity and roughly 81% specificity, and in testing the same model reached 80%/75%. In validation, progression to ophthalmopathy was predicted by the model with 65% to 71% sensitivity and 72.22% specificity, a median of roughly 6.4 months before onset. To identify TCR V-J signatures that set the groups apart, the researchers used a discovery cohort of about a hundred patients, made up of about 44 with Graves' ophthalmopathy and some 58 with stable Graves' hyperthyroidism. Prospective prediction of ophthalmopathy was tested in an independent validation cohort of approximately 19 hyperthyroidism patients and 15 to 17 patients who later progressed to ophthalmopathy. For training and testing, the 95 to 100 patients in the discovery cohort were randomly divided in a 7:3 ratio. Thyroid tissue and blood T-cell repertoires from about 6 Graves' hyperthyroidism patients were also compared in the study. After blood sampling, hyperthyroidism patients were treated with methimazole at a starting dose of 30 mg daily, and ophthalmopathy patients were treated with high-dose intravenous methylprednisolone. Libraries were constructed in a second round of multiplex PCR, after which size selection and purification were performed. The libraries were sequenced on an Illumina HiSeq2000 using paired-end 100 bp reads. Raw data were processed with SOAPnuke, discarding reads with adapters, uncalled bases, mean Phred below 15, or no exact constant-primer or identifier match. COPE v1.2.5 was used to merge the high-quality paired reads, and each unique nucleotide sequence was defined as a clonotype. MiTCR v1.1 was used to align clonotypes to the IMGT TRBV, TRBD and TRBJ reference segments. Analysis was restricted to V-J combinations with a frequency above 0.0001, which covered roughly 99% of repertoires. The TCS score was defined as the ratio of F50 (clonal expansion) to E x V (chaos), calculated using BLOSUM62-based TCRdist between CDR3 peptides within each V-J. Welch's t-statistics and random forest reduced approximately 520 V-J features to 10 to 15, which were used in a naive Bayes classifier (R e1071). No statistical method was used to set the sample size in advance, and investigators knew the group allocation. The paper describes TCR Vbeta CDR3 sequencing of 140 or so peripheral blood samples, made up of fewer than 50 ophthalmopathy patients, 70 to 75 hyperthyroidism patients and 17 progressor patients.

The sample consisted of peripheral blood mononuclear cells (PBMCs), taken at new diagnosis, from a patient treated with antithyroid drugs. This receptor was obtained from a man aged 40-49 years with Graves disease. Donor details come from another sample of the same person, matched by shared clones. Here the chain combines TRBV20-1 and TRBJ2-5, with 7 junctional bases fitting TRBD2. The CDR3 reads as follows: CSATPGLVETQYF. In nucleotides, the sequence is TGCAGTGCTACACCTGGACTAGTGGAGACCCAGTACTTC.